This T cell receptor (beta chain) was identified in a study of neurological immune-mediated disorders. Study observations and caveats: The absence of shared CDR3 amino acid sequences among expanded clones across subjects suggests private repertoires in all groups.

As for the cDNA, it was generated by 5'RACE with 10-nucleotide random UMIs. A single run covered 15-18 subjects with over 190 million TCR-beta sequences. TCRdb called the 5' RACE reads again in MiXCR, with one record for every CDR3 protein. The data show about 44,000 distinct CDR3 sequences, about 22% seen once. This clonotype was recorded at least ten times. The target antigen is unknown. Documented time point: technical triplicate 3. Preparation of the unsorted libraries drew on 2 million PBMCs stored at -80 C. The germline V and J ends were trimmed by 2 bases and 3 bases, with 5 bases remaining between them. The CDR3 has 14 amino acids. The germline CDR1 and CDR2 sequences are MNHEY and SVGAGI.

The sequence was collected from a man aged 55 to 69 with HTLV-1-associated myelopathy (HAM/TSP). V is TRBV6-5 and J is TRBJ2-6; D gene ambiguous. Sequencing was performed on PBMCs. The CDR3 DNA is TGTGCCAGCAGTTACGGTGGTGGGGCCAACGTCCTGACTTTC. Translated, it gives CASSYGGGANVLTF.